This entry concerns a single TCR beta chain. The sample belongs to a study of control samples from healthy donors and cancer patients. The method was immunoSEQ multiplex PCR; TCRdb's version includes in-frame clones alone and lacks a portion of them. This sample has roughly 160,000 clones, with 95% to 96% found just once. The V gene lost 1 base and the J gene lost 7 bases, with 17 bases spanning the gap. Per germline, CDR1 SGHRS and CDR2 YFSETQ. CDR3 length equals 15 residues. The sequencing input was blood. The chain uses TRBV5-1 and TRBJ1-2; unclear D gene. The sequence was collected from a woman in her twenties or thirties in good health. The CDR3 coding sequence is TGCGCCAGCAGCTTGAGCCCGGGTTCGTCTATTGGCTACACCTTC. This encodes CASSLSPGSSIGYTF.